The 5 T cell receptor beta chains listed next were all sequenced from one sample in a study of blood T cells in healthy people across ages. For the second PCR, which ran for roughly 6 to 12 cycles, a sample-barcoded 5' primer and a J-beta primer mix were used. TCRdb redid the calling of the 5' RACE reads with MiXCR, one entry per CDR3 protein. The data show over 700,000 distinct CDR3 sequences, with about 25% seen just once and more than 7.5% held by the top ten. These data were likewise used in another study, on T cells of mothers and their children.

Sequenced sample: blood. The receptor source for this set is a boy between 10 and 17 years old in good health.

The rearrangement links TRBV5-4 to TRBJ2-7, with 8 bases identical to TRBD2. Germline CDR1 is SGHNT and CDR2 is YYREEE (reference sequence). Trimming took 2 bases from V and 6 from J; bases not matched to a gene: 7. This CDR3 is 14 amino acids long. CDR3 amino acids: CASSFSGAPFEQYF. Written as DNA, the CDR3 is TGTGCCAGCAGCTTTAGCGGGGCCCCCTTCGAGCAGTACTTC.

The rearrangement joins TRBV20-1 to TRBJ2-5, with D possibly called TRBD1 or TRBD2 (6 bases each). Trimming removed 6 bases at V and 7 bases at J, with 15 bases between. CDR1 is DFQATT, CDR2 SNEGSKA, per germline (reference sequence). The CDR3 runs to 12 residues. The CDR3 spells CSAQPGGGTQYF. The CDR3 DNA is TGCAGTGCCCAACCCGGAGGGGGGACCCAGTACTTC.

This clonotype has only a few counts. This chain's CDR3 is CSATTNRDSYEQYF. CDR3 bases: TGCAGCGCCACGACGAACAGAGACTCCTACGAGCAGTACTTC. The rearrangement joins TRBV29-1 to TRBJ2-7; D gene unclear. V was cut by 7 bases and J by 0 bases, with 16 bases left in between. This CDR3 is built from 14 residues. The V gene's germline CDR1 is SQVTM and CDR2 ANQGSEA.

This clonotype has just a few counts. This chain joins TRBV5-4 and TRBJ2-2; D call uncertain. V lost 4 bases and J 0 bases, leaving 10 bases between the germline ends. CDR3 size: 15 residues. CDR1 is SGHNT, CDR2 YYREEE, per germline (reference sequence). The CDR3: CASSVWETNTGELFF. The CDR3 DNA reads as TGTGCCAGCAGCGTTTGGGAAACGAACACCGGGGAGCTGTTTTTT. Together with reference TRBV5-4 and TRBJ2-2, the CDR3 gives the full variable domain: ETGVTQSPTHLIKTRGQQVTLRCSSQSGHNTVSWYQQALGQGPQFIFQYYREEENGRGNFPPRFSGLQFPNYSSELNVNALELDDSALYLCASSVWETNTGELFFGEGSRLTVL.

The chain carries TRBV12-3 or TRBV12-4 and TRBJ2-5; 7 bases fit TRBD1. V gave up 5 bases and J gave up 6 bases; unmatched junction bases: 6. CDR3 length: 13 residues. Written as DNA, the CDR3 is TGTGCCAGCAGTCACCGGGACAGCCAGACCCAGTACTTC. Translating it yields CASSHRDSQTQYF.